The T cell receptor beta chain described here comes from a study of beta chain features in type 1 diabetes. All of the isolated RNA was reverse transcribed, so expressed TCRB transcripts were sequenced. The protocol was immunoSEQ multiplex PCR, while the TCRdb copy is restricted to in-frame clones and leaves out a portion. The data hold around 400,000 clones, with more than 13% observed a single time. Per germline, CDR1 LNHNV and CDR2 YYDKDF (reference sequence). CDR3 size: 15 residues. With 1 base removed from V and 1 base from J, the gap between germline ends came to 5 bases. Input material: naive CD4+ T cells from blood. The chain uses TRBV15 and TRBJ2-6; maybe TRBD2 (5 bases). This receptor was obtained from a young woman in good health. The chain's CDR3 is CATSRGGSGANVLTF. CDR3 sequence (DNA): TGTGCCACCAGCAGAGGAGGGTCTGGGGCCAACGTCCTGACTTTC.